The 25 T cell receptor beta chains listed next were all sequenced from one sample in a study of T-cell memory formation after mild COVID-19. TCRdb passed the 5' RACE reads through MiXCR, listing each CDR3 protein once. The data show 180,000 or so distinct CDR3 sequences, 11% seen once. Sequencing input: PBMCs or a T cell subset sorted from them (not recorded which). All receptors come from a man aged 18 to 29 who had mild COVID-19 (a few samples of this study predate the infection). Cell type and time point are not known.

This clonotype was found a few times. The genes are TRBV7-9 and TRBJ2-2; a weak D match, TRBD2 (6 bases). The CDR3 consists of 14 residues. Germline assignment: CDR1 SEHNR and CDR2 FQNEAQ (reference sequence). V lost 3 bases and J lost 6, with 11 bases in between. The chain's CDR3 is CASSFLEGSGELFF. The CDR3 DNA sequence: TGTGCCAGCAGCTTTCTGGAGGGGTCCGGGGAGCTGTTTTTT. The whole variable domain, filled in from reference TRBV7-9 and TRBJ2-2, reads DTGVSQNPRHKITKRGQNVTFRCDPISEHNRLYWYRQTLGQGPEFLTYFQNEAQLEKSRLLSDRFSAERPKGSFSTLEIQRTEQGDSAMYLCASSFLEGSGELFFGEGSRLTVL.

In this sample, this clonotype turned up a few times. This chain connects TRBV6-5 to TRBJ2-5; 7 positions agree with TRBD1. The V gene end was trimmed by 6 bases and the J gene end by 5 bases; junction bases not matched to a gene: 6. The CDR3 contains 13 residues. The germline gives CDR1 MNHEY, CDR2 SVGAGI. This CDR3 reads CASRSTGSETQYF. The CDR3 DNA sequence: TGTGCCAGCAGATCGACAGGGAGTGAGACCCAGTACTTC.

This clonotype came up a few times. V usage is TRBV18 and J usage is TRBJ2-7; possible D gene TRBD1, 5 bases. This CDR3 has 14 residues. The V gene's germline CDR1 is KGHSH and CDR2 LQKENI. DNA of the CDR3: TGTGCCAGCTCACCACCGGGCAGGGCTAGAGGTTTATCGGTC. This gives the protein CASSPPGRARGLSV.

Only a few counts were recorded for this clonotype. This chain joins TRBV20-1 and TRBJ1-6, with D perhaps matching TRBD1 (5 bases). V lost 0 bases and J 7 bases, leaving 13 bases between the germline ends. The germline V gene encodes CDR1 DFQATT and CDR2 SNEGSKA (reference sequence). CDR3 length: 15 amino acids. The DNA for the CDR3 is TGCAGTGCTAGAGATCGACAGTTAAAGAATTCACCCCTCCACTTT. It translates to CSARDRQLKNSPLHF.

The chain employs TRBV11-3 and TRBJ2-7; maybe TRBD1 (6 bases). From germline, CDR1 is SGHNT and CDR2 YENEEA. Trimming shortened V by 5 bases and J by 6 bases, and 17 bases separated the two germline ends. The CDR3 has 14 amino acids. CDR3 in amino acids: CASSQGTLGSEQYF. CDR3 bases: TGTGCCAGCAGCCAGGGGACGTTGGGATCCGAGCAGTACTTC.

In this sample, this clonotype turned up many times. The chain uses TRBV5-1 and TRBJ1-5; D gene unclear. The V end lost 2 bases, the J end lost 7 bases, and 13 bases lay between the germline ends. The CDR3 extends over 14 amino acids. Germline CDR1 reads SGHRS; CDR2 reads YFSETQ. CDR3 in amino acids: CASSFRGEGQPQHF. The CDR3 DNA follows: TGCGCCAGCAGCTTTAGAGGCGAAGGGCAGCCCCAGCATTTT.

Many counts were recorded for this clonotype. The chain links TRBV7-8 to TRBJ2-2; possibly TRBD1 or TRBD2 for D (5 bases each). V was clipped by 11 bases and J by 0 bases, with 22 bases between them. CDR1 is SGHVS, CDR2 FQNEAQ, per germline. There are 17 residues in the CDR3. CDR3 in amino acids: CAWGRLLLGSNTGELFF. DNA for the CDR3: TGTGCCTGGGGACGGCTACTTCTGGGTTCGAACACCGGGGAGCTGTTTTTT.

This sequence joins TRBV7-3 and TRBJ1-6, with D possibly matching TRBD1 (6 bases). The CDR3 totals 13 residues. Germline V gene data show CDR1 as SGHTA and CDR2 as FQGTGA. V was trimmed by 5 bases and J by 8 bases, leaving 10 bases between them. CDR3 protein: CASSAHRDSPLHF. CDR3 coding DNA: TGTGCCAGCAGCGCCCACAGGGATTCACCCCTCCACTTT.

The V and J genes are TRBV20-1 and TRBJ2-7; D call uncertain. Per the germline V gene, CDR1 is DFQATT and CDR2 is SNEGSKA (reference sequence). The CDR3 is made up of 12 amino acids. The V and J ends lost 3 bases and 0 bases respectively, with 6 bases between them. The CDR3 DNA is TGCAGTGCTAGTACGGCCTCCTACGAGCAGTACTTC. The encoded protein is CSASTASYEQYF.

The J gene is TRBJ2-5, the V gene TRBV6-6, with D tentatively TRBD1 or TRBD2 (5 bases each). V lost 7 bases and J lost 4, with 16 bases in between. Germline V lookup: CDR1 MNHNY, CDR2 SVGAGI (reference sequence). The CDR3 is 14 amino acids. The DNA of the CDR3 is TGTGCCAGCACTATAAATCGGGGCGGAGAGACCCAGTACTTC. Its protein product is CASTINRGGETQYF.

The rearrangement uses TRBV29-1 and TRBJ1-1; TRBD1 aligns across 8 bases. Unmatched junction bases numbered 10, after V lost 7 bases and J lost 6 bases. CDR3 length equals 13 residues. CDR1 and CDR2 from the germline V gene are SQVTM and ANQGSEA. CDR3 in DNA: TGCAGCGCCAGGGGGCGTTTCTACCCTGAAGCTTTCTTT. It yields the protein CSARGRFYPEAFF.

This clonotype appeared a few times. The chain carries TRBV29-1 and TRBJ1-5; TRBD1 might be the D (6 bases). Per germline, CDR1 SQVTM and CDR2 ANQGSEA. This CDR3 spans 13 amino acids. The germline V and J ends were trimmed by 4 bases and 7 bases, with 14 bases remaining between them. The CDR3 region is CSVGAQGGQPQHF. The DNA for the CDR3 is TGCAGCGTTGGGGCACAGGGCGGGCAGCCCCAGCATTTT.

This clonotype was observed many times. The chain couples TRBV5-1 to TRBJ1-1; D gene uncertain. The V end lost 0 bases, the J end lost 5 bases, and 5 bases lay between the germline ends. Germline V gives CDR1 SGHRS, CDR2 YFSETQ. The CDR3 has 12 residues. Here the CDR3 reads CASSLDRTEAFF. In DNA, the CDR3 is TGCGCCAGCAGCTTGGATCGGACTGAAGCTTTCTTT.

This clonotype was counted many times. CDR3 in DNA: TGTGCCAGCAGTTATATTCTCGGAAACACCATATATTTT. Encoded protein: CASSYILGNTIYF. The chain uses TRBV6-6 and TRBJ1-3; no clear D. V dropped 3 bases and J dropped 4 bases, with 7 bases sitting between them. Germline CDR1 is MNHNY and CDR2 is SVGAGI (reference sequence). The CDR3 length is 13 residues.

In its sample, this clonotype was seen a few times. V and J are TRBV11-2 and TRBJ1-2; 7 positions agree with TRBD1. Germline CDR1 SGHAT, CDR2 FQNNGV. This CDR3 has 13 residues. With V trimmed by 5 bases and J by 14 bases, 14 bases remained unmatched. The CDR3: CASSQPGQPSRTF. Written as DNA, the CDR3 is TGTGCCAGCAGCCAGCCGGGACAGCCGTCGAGGACCTTC.

The genes are TRBV15 and TRBJ2-4, with D possibly matching TRBD2 (5 bases). V was shortened by 0 bases and J by 10 bases, with 7 bases between the two germline ends. Per the germline V gene, CDR1 is LNHNV and CDR2 is YYDKDF (reference sequence). This CDR3 is 12 amino acids long. CDR3 residues: CATSRDTGIQYF. The CDR3 DNA reads as TGTGCCACCAGCAGAGATACGGGGATTCAGTACTTC.

The chain carries TRBV7-9 and TRBJ2-6; the D is unclear. Germline values: CDR1 SEHNR, CDR2 FQNEAQ (reference sequence). This CDR3 is built from 15 residues. V was cut by 6 bases and J by 0 bases, with 9 bases left in between. The CDR3: CASSPTLSGANVLTF. In nucleotides, the CDR3 is TGTGCCAGCAGTCCCACCCTCTCTGGGGCCAACGTCCTGACTTTC.

This clonotype was seen repeatedly, ten times or more. The chain links TRBV11-2 to TRBJ2-7; TRBD1 might be the D (6 bases). There are 12 residues in the CDR3. V was trimmed by 0 bases and J by 6 bases, leaving 6 bases between them. In germline, CDR1 is SGHAT, CDR2 FQNNGV. The CDR3 loop reads CASSLDRGEQYV. DNA for the CDR3: TGTGCCAGCAGCTTAGACAGGGGCGAGCAGTACGTC.

This chain's CDR3 is CASSSAGFGGQYV. In DNA form, the CDR3 reads TGTGCCAGCAGTTCAGCGGGGTTTGGAGGGCAGTACGTC. The chain recombines TRBV28 with TRBJ2-7; 7 bases map to TRBD2. This CDR3 is 13 amino acids long. The germline gives CDR1 MDHEN, CDR2 SYDVKM. With V trimmed by 4 bases and J by 9 bases, 9 bases remained unmatched.

This chain uses TRBV5-5 with TRBJ1-2; no clear D. Trimming took 1 base from V and 0 from J, leaving 16 bases between them. This CDR3 contains 17 residues. Per germline, CDR1 SGHKS and CDR2 YYEKEE (reference sequence). The CDR3 sequence: CASSLSTPRRANYGYTF. In DNA, the CDR3 is TGTGCCAGCAGCTTGTCTACCCCAAGGAGGGCTAACTATGGCTACACCTTC.

The chain employs TRBV7-9 and TRBJ1-1, with TRBD1 identical over 8 bases. The germline V gene encodes CDR1 SEHNR and CDR2 FQNEAQ (reference sequence). The CDR3 sequence is 16 residues long. Trimming at V came to 5 bases and at J to 1 base, leaving 9 bases not matched to a gene. The CDR3 spells CASSHDTGTGNTEAFF. In DNA, the CDR3 is TGTGCCAGCAGCCATGATACCGGGACAGGGAACACTGAAGCTTTCTTT.

The V call is TRBV10-3, the J call TRBJ1-4, with D possibly being TRBD1 (6 bases). Germline CDR1 and CDR2: ENHRY and SYGVKD. This CDR3 spans 15 amino acids. V dropped 3 bases and J dropped 0 bases, with 8 bases sitting between them. Here the CDR3 reads CAISDGGATNEKLFF. For the CDR3, the DNA is TGTGCCATCAGTGACGGGGGCGCAACTAATGAAAAACTGTTTTTT.

This clonotype appeared a few times. This chain uses TRBV11-2 with TRBJ1-1; D is undetermined. Germline lookup yields CDR1 SGHAT and CDR2 FQNNGV. The length of the CDR3 is 14 residues. Trimming shortened V by 1 base and J by 2 bases, and 8 bases separated the two germline ends. CDR3 nucleotides: TGTGCCAGCAGCTTAGGACCGGGAAACACTGAAGCTTTCTTT. The encoded protein is CASSLGPGNTEAFF.

The chain joins TRBV18 to TRBJ2-7; TRBD1 might be the D (6 bases). Between the trimmed V and J ends, which lost 4 bases and 7 bases, there was a span of 11 bases. The CDR3 is made up of 12 amino acids. Germline loops: CDR1 KGHSH, CDR2 LQKENI. The CDR3 loop is CASSRLQGEQYF. The CDR3 coding sequence is TGTGCCAGCTCACGCCTACAGGGAGAGCAGTACTTC.

This clonotype has only a few counts. The V and J genes are TRBV12-3 or TRBV12-4 and TRBJ2-2, with D possibly matching TRBD2 (6 bases). Trimming removed 2 bases from V and 3 bases from J, with 10 bases in between. The CDR3 length is 15 residues. DNA of the CDR3: TGTGCCAGCAGTTTATTTCGGGACTACACCGGGGAGCTGTTTTTT. It is translated as CASSLFRDYTGELFF.